This TCR beta chain is from a study of OX40 agonist ivuxolimab in advanced cancers. Looking at the study overall: Ivuxolimab was an agonistic, fully human IgG2 monoclonal antibody directed against OX40 (CD134), a costimulatory receptor. Peripheral TCRbeta sequencing was intended to test whether TCR sequence diversity was altered and clonal T-cell expansion was caused by ivuxolimab. Among the 50 to 55 dose-escalation patients, around 20 had hepatocellular carcinoma, 15 or so melanoma, 9 renal cell carcinoma and 9 head and neck cancer. The dose-escalation cohort was around 83% male with a mean age of approximately 60 years, ranging from roughly 20 to 85. Partial responses occurred in three dose-escalation patients, of whom one had hepatocellular carcinoma and two had cutaneous melanoma. Patients were allowed to have had prior anti-PD-1, anti-PD-L1 or anti-CTLA-4 therapy, and approximately 40% of the dose-escalation patients had previously received checkpoint inhibitors. The paper reports the monotherapy dose-escalation portion (N of about 50 patients) of the phase I ivuxolimab trial. Intravenous ivuxolimab was administered to patients every 2 weeks at six dose levels: 0.01, 0.1, 0.3, 1.5, 3 and 10 mg/kg.

For sequencing of the TCRbeta CDR3 region, genomic DNA was extracted from the sorted cells. The immunoSEQ Assay was used for sequencing of TCRbeta CDR3 regions. TCRdb mirrors the immuneACCESS table, restricted to in-frame sequences. Some clones are absent from its copies; in checked studies, under half trace to an unresolved V gene, and the reason for the others is unknown. The sample data list about 59,000 clones, and 80% to 90% of these were observed just once. Together, the top ten hold 0.3% to 0.45% of the sample. Including cysteine and phenylalanine, the CDR3 has 13 amino acids. The entry retains the CDR3 DNA only, 39 bases that are in frame from base 1. The germline V gene provides CDR1 SNHLY and CDR2 FYNNEI. V sheds 4 bases and J sheds 0 bases, leaving 6 bases between their ends. Comment on this clone: Its target antigen remains unknown. No base-level quality is on record; no much larger clone is a single base apart.

The trial excluded patients who had a history of autoimmune disease or were on systemic immunosuppression. Peripheral blood for TCR sequencing was drawn from every dose cohort at baseline, at cycle 4 day 1 and at cycle 7 day 1. Samples came from an open-label, multicenter, first-in-human phase I dose-escalation trial of ivuxolimab. The trial enrolled adults with locally advanced or metastatic head and neck squamous cell, hepatocellular, melanoma or renal cell carcinoma. Before TCR sequencing, CD4+ and CD8+ T cells were separately sorted from peripheral blood. The full study reports these points: In partial responders in the 0.1-3.0 mg/kg groups, normalized peripheral clonal expansion was found to be among the lowest, especially among CD8+ T cells. At doses of 0.1 to 3.0 mg/kg, clonal expansion of both CD4+ and CD8+ T cells in blood was seen between baseline and week 6. Low levels of normalized T-cell clonal expansion were also seen in some patients who did not respond. Antigen specificity was not determined for the clonally expanded peripheral T cells. After ivuxolimab, expanded clones were on average more numerous among CD8+ T cells than among CD4+ T cells.

The sequence was obtained from an adult with an advanced solid tumor such as melanoma, head and neck, liver or kidney cancer. The chain employs TRBV2 and TRBJ2-5; the D gene lacks a confident call. This sample comprised CD4+ or CD8+ T cells sorted from blood, obtained in a trial of the OX40 agonist ivuxolimab. The bases are TGTGCCAGCAGTGTAGAGTACCAAGAGACCCAGTACTTC. Its translation reads: CASSVEYQETQYF.